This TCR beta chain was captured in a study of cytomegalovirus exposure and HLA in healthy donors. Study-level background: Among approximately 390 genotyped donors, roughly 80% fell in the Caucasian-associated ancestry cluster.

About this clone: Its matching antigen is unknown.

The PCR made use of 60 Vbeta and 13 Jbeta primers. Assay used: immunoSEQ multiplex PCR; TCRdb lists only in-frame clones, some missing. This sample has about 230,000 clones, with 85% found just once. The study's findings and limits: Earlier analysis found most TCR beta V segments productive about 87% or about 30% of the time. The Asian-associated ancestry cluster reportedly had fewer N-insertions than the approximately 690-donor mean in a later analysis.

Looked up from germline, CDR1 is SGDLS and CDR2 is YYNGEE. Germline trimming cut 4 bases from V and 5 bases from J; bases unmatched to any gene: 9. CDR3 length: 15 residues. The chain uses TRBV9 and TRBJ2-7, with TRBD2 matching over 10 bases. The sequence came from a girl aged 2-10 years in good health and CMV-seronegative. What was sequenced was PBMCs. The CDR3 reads CASSPKPSGGDEQYF. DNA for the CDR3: TGTGCCAGCAGCCCCAAGCCTAGCGGGGGAGACGAGCAGTACTTC.